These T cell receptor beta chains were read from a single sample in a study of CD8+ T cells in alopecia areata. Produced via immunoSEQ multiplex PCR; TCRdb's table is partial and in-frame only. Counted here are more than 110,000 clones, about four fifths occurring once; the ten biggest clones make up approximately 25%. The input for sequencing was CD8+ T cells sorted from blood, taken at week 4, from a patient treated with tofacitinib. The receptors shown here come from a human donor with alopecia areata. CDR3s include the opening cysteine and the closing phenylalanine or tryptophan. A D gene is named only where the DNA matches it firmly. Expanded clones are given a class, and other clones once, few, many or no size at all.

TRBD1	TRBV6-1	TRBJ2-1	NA	TGTGCCAGCAGAGACAGGGGGCCTTACAATGAGCAGTTCTTC	CASRDRGPYNEQFF
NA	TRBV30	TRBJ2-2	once	TGTGCCTGGAGCGCCCAGAACACCGGGGAGCTGTTTTTT	CAWSAQNTGELFF
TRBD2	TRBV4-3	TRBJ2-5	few	TGCGCCAGCAGCCAAGATCTCGCGGGACTAGCGGACCAAGAGACCCAGTACTTC	CASSQDLAGLADQETQYF
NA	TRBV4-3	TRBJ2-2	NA	TGCGCCAGCAGCCAAGATTTCGGCACCGGGGAGCTGTTTTTT	CASSQDFGTGELFF
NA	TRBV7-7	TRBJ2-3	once	TGTGCTAGCAGCTCGGGACCTTTACAATCAGATACGCAGTATTTT	CASSSGPLQSDTQYF
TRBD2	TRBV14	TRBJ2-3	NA	TGTGCCAGCAGCTCCGGGACTACCGCAAGGGATACGCAGTATTTT	CASSSGTTARDTQYF
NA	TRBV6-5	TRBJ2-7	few	TGTGCCAGCAGTTACTCCCACAGCGGCGAGCAGTACTTC	CASSYSHSGEQYF
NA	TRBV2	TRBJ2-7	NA	TGTGCCAGCAGTGAGGAACTAGATTTATCCTACGAGCAGTACTTC	CASSEELDLSYEQYF
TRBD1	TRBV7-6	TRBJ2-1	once	TGTGCCAGCAGCTTGGGACAGGGATACGGCAATGAGCAGTTCTTC	CASSLGQGYGNEQFF
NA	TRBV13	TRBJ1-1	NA	TGTGCCAGCAGCTTAGGACCTGGGGGTGGGACTGAAGCTTTCTTT	CASSLGPGGGTEAFF
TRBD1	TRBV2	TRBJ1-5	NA	TGTGCCAGCAGTGAAAGACAGGGAAACAATCAGCCCCAGCATTTT	CASSERQGNNQPQHF
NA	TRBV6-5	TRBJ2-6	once	TGTGCCAGCAGTTTACAGAGCTCTGGGGCCAACGTCCTGACTTTC	CASSLQSSGANVLTF
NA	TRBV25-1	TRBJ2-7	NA	TGTGCCAGCACCCATGGAAGCGGTTCCTACGAGCAGTACTTC	CASTHGSGSYEQYF
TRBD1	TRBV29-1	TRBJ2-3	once	TGCAGCGTTGAAGACCCCCGGGACAGGAATCCAGATACGCAGTATTTT	CSVEDPRDRNPDTQYF
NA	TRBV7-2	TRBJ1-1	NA	TGTGCCAGCAGGTCGTCTCCGGCGGGATACACTGAAGCTTTCTTT	CASRSSPAGYTEAFF
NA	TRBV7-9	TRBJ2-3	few	TGTGCCAGCAGCTTGGCTACCGGGGCCCCCGGCGCAGATACGCAGTATTTT	CASSLATGAPGADTQYF
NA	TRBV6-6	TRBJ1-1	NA	TGTGCCAGCGGCGGGACGCGAGGGACTGAAGCTTTCTTT	CASGGTRGTEAFF
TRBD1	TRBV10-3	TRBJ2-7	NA	TGTGCCATCCAGGGGGCCCAGAGCTCCTACGAGCAGTACTTC	CAIQGAQSSYEQYF
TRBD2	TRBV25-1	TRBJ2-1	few	TGTGCCAGCAGTGAATTGTTTGGGAAGCGGGGGGCAGACAATGAGCAGTTCTTC	CASSELFGKRGADNEQFF
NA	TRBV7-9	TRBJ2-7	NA	TGTGCCAGCAGCTTAGCGAGCCGAATACAAAACGAGCAGTACTTC	CASSLASRIQNEQYF
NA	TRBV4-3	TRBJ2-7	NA	TGCGCCAGCAGCCAAGACGCCAGGGAAGGAACCCCGTCCTACGAGCAGTACTTC	CASSQDAREGTPSYEQYF
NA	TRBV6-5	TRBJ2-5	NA	TGTGCCAGCAGTACAGACCCGCTCGGCGAGACCCAGTACTTC	CASSTDPLGETQYF
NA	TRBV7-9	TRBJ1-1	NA	TGTGCCAGCAGCCGAACAGGGCCTAACACTGAAGCTTTCTTT	CASSRTGPNTEAFF
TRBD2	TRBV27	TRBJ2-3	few	TGTGCCAGCGCTGGAACGAGCGGGGGAGAGGATACGCAGTATTTT	CASAGTSGGEDTQYF
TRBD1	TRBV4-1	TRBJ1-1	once	TGCGCCAGCAGCCGGGAGGGGGCTCGGAACACTGAAGCTTTCTTT	CASSREGARNTEAFF
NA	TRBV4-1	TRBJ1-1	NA	TGCGCCAGCAGCCCAGGAGTTGAAGCTTTCTTT	CASSPGVEAFF
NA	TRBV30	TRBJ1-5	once	TGTGCCTGGACCCCGGGACGGGGGAGGGAGCCCCAGCATTTT	CAWTPGRGREPQHF
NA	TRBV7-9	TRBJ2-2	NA	TGTGCCAGCACCTCCGCCGGGGAGCTGTTTTTT	CASTSAGELFF
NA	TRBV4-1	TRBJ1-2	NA	TGCGCCAGCAGCCAAGTCGGGGTATCTTGGGGCTACACCTTC	CASSQVGVSWGYTF
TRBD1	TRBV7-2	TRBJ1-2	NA	TGTGCCAGCAGTTCCGGGACAGGGGATGGCTACACCTTC	CASSSGTGDGYTF
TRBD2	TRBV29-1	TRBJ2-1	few	TGCAGCGTTGCGGGACTACCCAGCTCCTACAATGAGCAGTTCTTC	CSVAGLPSSYNEQFF
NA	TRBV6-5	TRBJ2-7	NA	TGTGCCAGCAGTTCGACGACAGGAAACTACGAGCAGTACTTC	CASSSTTGNYEQYF
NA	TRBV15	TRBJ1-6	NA	TGTGCCACCAGCAGGGACCGACAGCGAAATTCACCCCTCCACTTT	CATSRDRQRNSPLHF
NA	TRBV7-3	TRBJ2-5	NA	TGTGCCAGCAGCCGAGGTGCAGGGGAAGAGACCCAGTACTTC	CASSRGAGEETQYF
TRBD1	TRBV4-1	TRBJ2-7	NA	TGCGCCAGCAGCCCGGACAGGGCCTACGAGCAGTACTTC	CASSPDRAYEQYF
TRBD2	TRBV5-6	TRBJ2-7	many	TGTGCCAGCAGCTCGATACCCGGGGGGGCCGCGGACGAGCAGTACTTC	CASSSIPGGAADEQYF
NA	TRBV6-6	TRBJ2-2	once	TGTGCCAGCAGTTACTCTAGACAACACACCGGGGAGCTGTTTTTT	CASSYSRQHTGELFF
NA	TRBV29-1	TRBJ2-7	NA	TGCAGCGTTAGCGGGCCGGGCGACACCCACCCCTACGAGCAGTACTTC	CSVSGPGDTHPYEQYF
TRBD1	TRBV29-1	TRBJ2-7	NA	TGCAGCGTTGAAGGACAGGGGGTCTTGGACGAGCAGTACTTC	CSVEGQGVLDEQYF
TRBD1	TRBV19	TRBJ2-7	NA	TGTGCCAGTAGTACCGGACAGGGTCCCTACGAGCAGTACTTC	CASSTGQGPYEQYF
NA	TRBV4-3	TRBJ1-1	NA	TGCGCCAGCAGCCAAGTCGTGGGGACTGAAGCTTTCTTT	CASSQVVGTEAFF
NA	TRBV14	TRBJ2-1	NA	TGTGCCAGCAGCCAAGATGCGCCGGCTTACAATGAGCAGTTCTTC	CASSQDAPAYNEQFF
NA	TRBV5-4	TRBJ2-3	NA	TGTGCCAGCACCACGGGACCTAGCACAGATACGCAGTATTTT	CASTTGPSTDTQYF
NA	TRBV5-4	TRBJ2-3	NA	TGTGCCAGCGCCGCCATGGGAAGTGGCACAGATACGCAGTATTTT	CASAAMGSGTDTQYF
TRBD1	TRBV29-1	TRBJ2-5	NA	TGCAGCACGCGACAGGGGGCACAAGAGACCCAGTACTTC	CSTRQGAQETQYF